Following are 23 T cell receptor beta chains from one sample sequenced in a study of CD8 T cells in Susac syndrome (dated by TCRdb to about 2019). The protocol used for the library was the immunoSEQ multiplex PCR assay. RNA was extracted using the RNeasy kit, and roughly 0.5 to 1 microgram was reverse transcribed with random hexamers. TCRdb trimmed the raw reads at Q25, called clones with MiXCR and kept productive beta chains. Merged by CDR3 protein, the rows form single entries marked with the most common genes and DNA. The sample table holds about 180,000 distinct CDR3 sequences, of which around 96% were seen once. The ten largest make up 0.15% to 0.2% of the sample. The sequencing input was CD8+ T cells from PBMCs. Every receptor here comes from a human donor with multiple sclerosis.

The chain employs TRBV25-1 and TRBJ1-1; D unclear. This CDR3 region has 13 residues. CDR1 is MGHDK and CDR2 is SYGVNS in the germline V gene. The ends were cut back, 6 bases at V and 4 bases at J, with 12 bases in the middle. CDR3 DNA sequence: TGTGCCAGCAGGGATGGGGAGGGCACTGAAGCTTTCTTT. This translates into CASRDGEGTEAFF.

This CDR3 reads CASGPPGPEAFF. CDR3 nucleotide sequence: TGTGCCAGCGGACCCCCCGGACCTGAAGCTTTCTTT. The chain has TRBV12-3 or TRBV12-4 and TRBJ1-1; D is ambiguous. Trimming cost V 8 bases and J 6 bases, with 13 bases left between them. The CDR3 consists of 12 residues.

The V gene is TRBV12-3 or TRBV12-4, the J gene TRBJ2-7; weak D call: TRBD1 (6 bases). This CDR3 comprises 14 residues. Trimming pared 3 bases from V and 2 bases from J, leaving 11 bases between. The CDR3 sequence: CASSFGGMAYEQYF. The CDR3 DNA reads as TGTGCCAGCAGTTTTGGGGGCATGGCCTACGAGCAGTACTTC.

This clonotype was seen once. The chain's CDR3 is CATSEGLAGGRAGELFF. CDR3 DNA sequence: TGTGCCACCAGTGAAGGGCTAGCGGGGGGGCGAGCCGGGGAGCTGTTTTTT. V usage is TRBV24-1 and J usage is TRBJ2-2; 12 bases are a match to TRBD2. V dropped 4 bases and J dropped 6; count of bases not matched to a gene: 8. The V gene's germline CDR1 is KGHDR and CDR2 SFDVKD. The CDR3 is made up of 17 amino acids.

V and J are TRBV29-1 and TRBJ2-1; 8 bases map to TRBD1. V was pared by 6 bases and J by 8 bases, with 6 bases of the junction left unmatched. From germline, CDR1 is SQVTM and CDR2 ANQGSEA. The CDR3 runs 12 residues. The CDR3 DNA sequence: TGCAGCGTGCGGACAGGGTCGTATGAGCAGTTCTTC. Its translation: CSVRTGSYEQFF.

J is TRBJ1-4 and V is TRBV20-1; no clear D gene. CDR3 length equals 10 residues. Germline V CDR1 and CDR2: DFQATT, SNEGSKA (reference sequence). V was clipped by 3 bases and J by 7 bases, with 3 bases between them. CDR3 in DNA: TGCAGTGCTAGTGTTGAAAAACTGTTTTTT. Protein sequence: CSASVEKLFF.

The chain joins TRBV7-6 to TRBJ1-4, with D perhaps matching TRBD1 (5 bases). The length of the CDR3 is 16 residues. Trimming pared 4 bases from V and 4 bases from J, leaving 16 bases between. CDR1 is SGHVS and CDR2 is FNYEAQ in the germline V gene. CDR3 nucleotide sequence: TGTGCCAGCAGCTCGCCCGCCGGGGGGAATAATGAAAAACTGTTTTTT. It is translated as CASSSPAGGNNEKLFF.

The chain couples TRBV6-5 to TRBJ2-7; D is undetermined. V lost 4 bases and J 6 bases, leaving 7 bases between the germline ends. In germline, CDR1 is MNHEY, CDR2 SVGAGI. CDR3 length: 11 residues. The CDR3 here is CASSSLSEQYF. For the CDR3, the DNA is TGTGCCAGCAGTTCCTTGAGCGAGCAGTACTTC.

The chain carries TRBV20-1 and TRBJ2-7, with unresolved D. V gave up 0 bases and J gave up 3 bases, with 21 bases separating them. The CDR3 is 17 residues long. Germline V gene data show CDR1 as DFQATT and CDR2 as SNEGSKA (reference sequence). The CDR3 region has the DNA TGCAGTGCTAGAGACCTCTTGGCCCTATCTGGGATCTACGAGCAGTACTTC. Its protein product is CSARDLLALSGIYEQYF.

The chain joins TRBV20-1 to TRBJ2-5; possibly TRBD2 for D (6 bases). The CDR3 is 16 amino acids. Trimming left V 2 bases short and J 4 bases short, with 20 bases between. CDR1 and CDR2 from the germline V gene are DFQATT and SNEGSKA (reference sequence). The CDR3 DNA is TGCAGTGCTAGACACCCCCGGCGGGGTCGGGGAGAGACCCAGTACTTC. Translating it yields CSARHPRRGRGETQYF.

The chain combines TRBV14 with TRBJ2-1, with D uncertain. The V and J ends lost 3 bases and 4 bases respectively, with 4 bases between them. The CDR3 length is 12 residues. CDR1 and CDR2 (germline): SGHDN, FVKESK. CDR3 coding DNA: TGTGCCAGCAGCCAGACTTACAATGAGCAGTTCTTC. Translated: CASSQTYNEQFF.

V is TRBV27 and J is TRBJ1-2; D is perhaps TRBD1 (5 bases). V lost 3 bases and J lost 5, with 13 bases in between. Germline CDR1 reads MNHEY; CDR2 reads SMNVEV (reference sequence). The CDR3 runs to 14 residues. This chain's CDR3 is CASSFRDGNYGYTF. Here the CDR3 DNA reads TGTGCCAGCAGTTTCAGGGACGGAAATTATGGCTACACCTTC.

The chain combines TRBV5-1 with TRBJ2-7; no clear D. CDR1 is SGHRS, CDR2 YFSETQ, per germline. The CDR3 length is 11 residues. The ends were cut back, 8 bases at V and 6 bases at J, with 12 bases in the middle. CDR3 nucleotides: TGCGCCAGGATCCCGCGTGGCGAGCAGTACTTC. It encodes CARIPRGEQYF.

DNA for the CDR3: TGCAGTGCAAAGCCTAGCGGGAGATCTCTGTACGAGCAGTACTTC. It translates to CSAKPSGRSLYEQYF. The genes are TRBV20-1 and TRBJ2-7, with 10 bases lining up with TRBD2. With 6 bases clipped from V and 4 bases from J, the junction kept 12 bases outside the gene matches. Germline CDR1 reads DFQATT; CDR2 reads SNEGSKA (reference sequence). The CDR3 length is 15 residues.

This sequence joins TRBV30 and TRBJ2-1; tentative D call: TRBD2 (6 bases). CDR3 length equals 13 residues. Germline V gene data show CDR1 as GTSNPN and CDR2 as SVGIG (reference sequence). V shed 3 bases and J shed 2 bases, with 8 bases lying between them. Written as DNA, the CDR3 is TGTGCCTGGAGAGCGGGTGCCTACAATGAGCAGTTCTTC. It is translated as CAWRAGAYNEQFF.

CDR3 DNA sequence: TGTGCCAGCAGCGTGGGGGACACGAACAATGAGCAGTTCTTC. It translates to CASSVGDTNNEQFF. V and J are TRBV9 and TRBJ2-1, with a possible D match to TRBD1 (6 bases). The CDR3 runs to 14 residues. Trimming stripped 2 bases from V and 5 bases from J, with 11 bases between. The V gene's germline CDR1 is SGDLS and CDR2 YYNGEE.

The chain links TRBV9 to TRBJ2-1, with TRBD2 matching over 7 bases. V lost 0 bases to trimming and J lost 7 bases; unmatched junction nucleotides: 7. The CDR3 totals 15 residues. Germline loops: CDR1 SGDLS, CDR2 YYNGEE. DNA of the CDR3: TGTGCCAGCAGCGTAGATACTAGCGTAATGAATGAGCAGTTCTTC. It yields the protein CASSVDTSVMNEQFF. Supplemented by reference TRBV9 and TRBJ2-1, the full variable domain reads DSGVTQTPKHLITATGQRVTLRCSPRSGDLSVYWYQQSLDQGLQFLIQYYNGEERAKGNILERFSAQQFPDLHSELNLSSLELGDSALYFCASSVDTSVMNEQFFGPGTRLTVL.

The chain joins TRBV20-1 to TRBJ2-1; 8 positions match TRBD2. From germline, CDR1 is DFQATT and CDR2 SNEGSKA (reference sequence). This CDR3 comprises 16 residues. The V segment lost 6 bases and the J segment 1 base; nucleotides outside the gene matches: 11. The DNA of the CDR3 is TGCAGTGCCGATCCTTCTAGCGGGCCATCCTACAATGAGCAGTTCTTC. Translated: CSADPSSGPSYNEQFF.

J is TRBJ2-7 and V is TRBV19; D is ambiguous. The CDR3 has 13 residues. Trimming pared 0 bases from V and 6 bases from J, leaving 9 bases between. Germline V gene lookup returns CDR1 LNHDA and CDR2 SQIVND (reference sequence). CDR3 in DNA: TGTGCCAGTAGTATAGATCTTGAGGCCGAGCAGTACTTC. This codes for CASSIDLEAEQYF. The variable domain in full, with the rest retrieved from reference TRBV19 and TRBJ2-7, is DGGITQSPKYLFRKEGQNVTLSCEQNLNHDAMYWYRQDPGQGLRLIYYSQIVNDFQKGDIAEGYSVSREKKESFPLTVTSAQKNPTAFYLCASSIDLEAEQYFGPGTRLTVT.

The V and J genes are TRBV4-1 and TRBJ1-1, with no clear D. This CDR3 is 14 amino acids long. Germline loops: CDR1 MGHRA, CDR2 YSYEKL. With 0 bases removed from V and 5 bases from J, the gap between germline ends came to 10 bases. The chain's CDR3 is CASSQEDGRTEAFF. The CDR3 DNA reads as TGCGCCAGCAGCCAAGAAGACGGAAGGACTGAAGCTTTCTTT.

The chain carries TRBV29-1 and TRBJ2-3; 7 bases are shared with TRBD2. V was pared by 4 bases and J by 2 bases, with 15 bases of the junction left unmatched. The germline V gene has CDR1 SQVTM and CDR2 ANQGSEA. This CDR3 contains 17 residues. This chain's CDR3 is CSVVALASRSPTDTQYF. CDR3 DNA: TGCAGCGTTGTGGCACTAGCGAGTAGGAGCCCCACAGATACGCAGTATTTT.

This chain uses TRBV29-1 with TRBJ2-2; D not resolved. Trimming removed 4 bases at V and 1 base at J, with 1 base between. The germline V gene encodes CDR1 SQVTM and CDR2 ANQGSEA. The CDR3 length is 11 residues. This CDR3 reads CSVVNTGELFF. CDR3 nucleotide sequence: TGCAGCGTTGTGAACACCGGGGAGCTGTTTTTT.

To note about this clonotype: One end of the junction fails to match germline, which may point to a read error. This sequence joins TRBV3-1 and TRBJ2-3; a weak D match, TRBD2 (6 bases). The CDR3 runs 15 residues. Germline loops: CDR1 LGHDT, CDR2 YNNKEL (reference sequence). In DNA, the CDR3 is TGTGCCAGCAGCCAAGCTAGCGCGTCCACAGATACGCGGTATTTT. It encodes CASSQASASTDTRYF.